The 24 T cell receptor beta chains below come from one sample, sequenced in a study of CD8 T cells in ankylosing spondylitis. TCRdb re-analysed the 5' RACE reads in MiXCR, keeping a single row per CDR3 protein. The table records 200,000 or so distinct CDR3 sequences, approximately 13% of them present only once. Input material: blood, either unsorted or a sorted T cell fraction (not recorded which). These receptors originate from a female donor with ankylosing spondylitis or in good health (not recorded which).

This clonotype was recorded many times. The V gene is TRBV5-1, the J gene TRBJ2-1; 8 bases are shared with TRBD2. In germline, CDR1 is SGHRS, CDR2 YFSETQ. V gave up 0 bases and J gave up 6 bases; unmatched junction bases: 8. This CDR3 contains 16 residues. CDR3 residues: CASSLDPGTRSNEQFF. CDR3 coding DNA: TGCGCCAGCAGCTTGGATCCCGGGACTAGGTCCAATGAGCAGTTCTTC. The full variable domain, with the rest looked up from reference TRBV5-1 and TRBJ2-1, is KAGVTQTPRYLIKTRGQQVTLSCSPISGHRSVSWYQQTPGQGLQFLFEYFSETQRNKGNFPGRFSGRQFSNSRSEMNVSTLELGDSALYLCASSLDPGTRSNEQFFGPGTRLTVL.

At least ten counts were recorded for this clonotype. The V gene is TRBV20-1, the J gene TRBJ2-1, with 8 bases matching TRBD2. V trimming: 3 bases; J trimming: 0 bases; junction bases outside the gene matches: 7. CDR1 and CDR2 (germline): DFQATT, SNEGSKA (reference sequence). The CDR3 contains 16 residues. As DNA, the CDR3 is TGCAGTGCTAGGGCGGGGGGTGTTAGCTCCTACAATGAGCAGTTCTTC. This gives the protein CSARAGGVSSYNEQFF.

The chain employs TRBV14 and TRBJ2-7, with D hard to call. There are 14 residues in the CDR3. The V gene lost 1 base and the J gene lost 4 bases, with 11 bases spanning the gap. Germline assignment: CDR1 SGHDN and CDR2 FVKESK. The DNA of the CDR3 is TGTGCCAGCAGCCAAGCTACAGTCCTTTACGAGCAGTACTTC. It encodes CASSQATVLYEQYF.

In this sample, this clonotype turned up many times. The rearrangement links TRBV11-1 to TRBJ1-4; unclear D gene. The CDR3 covers 20 residues. CDR1 is SGHAT, CDR2 FQDESV, per germline (reference sequence). V lost 7 bases and J lost 3, with 30 bases in between. Written as DNA, the CDR3 is TGTGCCAGCACCTTTTTTAGCCTGGTACGGGGAGTAAAGGCTAATGAAAAACTGTTTTTT. Encoded protein: CASTFFSLVRGVKANEKLFF.

As DNA, the CDR3 is TGTGCCAGCTCGAACAGCGGTGACTATGGCTACACCTTC. Its translation: CASSNSGDYGYTF. The genes are TRBV18 and TRBJ1-2, with D unresolved. V was cut by 6 bases and J by 3 bases, with 11 bases left in between. Germline V gene lookup returns CDR1 KGHSH and CDR2 LQKENI. This CDR3 is built from 13 residues.

The V and J genes are TRBV20-1 and TRBJ2-1, with D unresolved. The CDR3 totals 13 residues. V shed 2 bases and J shed 9 bases, with 14 bases lying between them. Looked up from germline, CDR1 is DFQATT and CDR2 is SNEGSKA (reference sequence). CDR3 in amino acids: CSARPPGRGEQFF. The CDR3, as DNA: TGCAGTGCTAGACCCCCCGGTCGAGGTGAGCAGTTCTTC.

This clonotype has a count of ten or more. The rearrangement joins TRBV24-1 to TRBJ2-5; TRBD1 might be the D (5 bases). CDR1 is KGHDR, CDR2 SFDVKD, per germline. V shed 3 bases and J shed 1 base, with 11 bases lying between them. This CDR3 is built from 15 residues. CDR3 sequence reads: CATSDTQGIQETQYF. Written as DNA, the CDR3 is TGTGCCACCAGTGATACCCAGGGTATCCAAGAGACCCAGTACTTC.

This clonotype was recorded many times. This chain uses TRBV7-2 with TRBJ1-6; D is uncertain. V was trimmed by 5 bases and J by 8 bases, leaving 10 bases between them. This CDR3 region has 13 residues. The germline CDR1 and CDR2 sequences are SGHTA and FQGNSA. CDR3 bases: TGTGCCAGCAGCCGAACCGGGGATTCACCCCTCCACTTT. This translates into CASSRTGDSPLHF.

Of note for this clonotype: This may be a read error: a much more frequent sequence differs by one nucleotide. This sequence joins TRBV7-6 and TRBJ2-7, with 7 bases lining up with TRBD1. J gave up 2 bases and V 5 bases, and 9 bases lay outside the gene matches. Germline V gene sequence: CDR1 SGHVS, CDR2 FNYEAQ. The CDR3 loop spans 15 amino acids. The CDR3 region has the DNA TGTGCCAGCAGCCAATTCCGGGACAGACCCTACGAGCAGTACTTC. It yields the protein CASSQFRDRPYEQYF.

Only a few counts were recorded for this clonotype. This rearrangement joins TRBV11-2 to TRBJ2-1; 9 bases are shared with TRBD2. The CDR3 consists of 17 residues. Germline V gene sequence: CDR1 SGHAT, CDR2 FQNNGV. V shed 5 bases and J 1 base; nucleotides not matched to a gene: 9. The CDR3 nucleotides read TGTGCCAGCAGCCAAAGTGTAGCGGGAGATTCCTACAATGAGCAGTTCTTC. Translated, it gives CASSQSVAGDSYNEQFF.

In its sample, this clonotype was seen many times. The chain is built from TRBV6-5 and TRBJ2-7; D is unresolved. The CDR3 extends over 13 amino acids. Deletions cut 2 bases from V and 1 base from J, with 6 bases between. Germline V lookup: CDR1 MNHEY, CDR2 SVGAGI. In DNA form, the CDR3 reads TGTGCCAGCAGTTACAGTCTTTCCTACGAGCAGTACTTC. Translated, it gives CASSYSLSYEQYF.

This clonotype was counted ten times or more. The chain links TRBV12-3 or TRBV12-4 to TRBJ2-7; TRBD2 matches 13 bases. The CDR3 consists of 19 residues. With 6 bases clipped from V and 1 base from J, the junction kept 15 bases outside the gene matches. The CDR3 loop reads CASSSIMGLAGLVSYEQYF. CDR3 in DNA: TGTGCCAGCAGCTCCATCATGGGACTAGCGGGATTGGTGTCCTACGAGCAGTACTTC.

As regards this clonotype: This may arise from a read error, as a much more abundant clone is one base away. The conserved final phenylalanine or tryptophan is absent from the CDR3, which likely points to a read error. CDR3 bases: TGTGCCAGCAGCTTAGCCAATAATTCACCCCTCCACTTA. Encoded protein: CASSLANNSPLHL. This chain uses TRBV7-2 with TRBJ1-6; D unresolved. CDR1 SGHTA and CDR2 FQGNSA come from the germline V gene. This CDR3 spans 13 amino acids. V lost 0 bases to trimming and J lost 5 bases, with 2 bases between them.

In this sample, this clonotype turned up many times. The chain joins TRBV12-3 or TRBV12-4 to TRBJ1-3; D not certain. With 5 bases removed from V and 0 bases from J, the gap between germline ends came to 8 bases. The CDR3 runs to 14 residues. In DNA form, the CDR3 reads TGTGCCAGCAGTACGAGATCCTCTGGAAACACCATATATTTT. It encodes CASSTRSSGNTIYF.

This clonotype was detected many times. The chain carries TRBV12-3 or TRBV12-4 and TRBJ1-1; unclear D gene. CDR3 length equals 13 residues. V was trimmed by 6 bases and J by 0 bases, leaving 8 bases between them. The DNA for the CDR3 is TGTGCCAGCAGCCCTAGAGTGAACACTGAAGCTTTCTTT. It encodes CASSPRVNTEAFF.

This clonotype was recorded many times. The genes are TRBV4-2 and TRBJ1-6; D ambiguous. This CDR3 comprises 15 residues. From germline, CDR1 is LGHNA and CDR2 YNFKEQ. V was trimmed by 1 base and J by 7 bases, leaving 11 bases between them. This CDR3 is CASSQVRGSNSPLHF. As DNA, the CDR3 is TGTGCCAGCAGCCAAGTCAGAGGGAGCAATTCACCCCTCCACTTT.

This clonotype occurred many times. The CDR3 bases are TGTGCCAGCAGTGCAAACCAGGGACGGAGTCAGCCCCAGCATTTT. This sequence encodes CASSANQGRSQPQHF. The chain employs TRBV27 and TRBJ1-5; TRBD1 is a possible D gene (5 bases). V was trimmed by 5 bases and J by 6 bases, leaving 17 bases between them. The CDR3 runs to 15 residues. The germline V gene encodes CDR1 MNHEY and CDR2 SMNVEV (reference sequence).

This clonotype was detected a few times. The rearrangement links TRBV20-1 to TRBJ1-1; D is perhaps TRBD1 (6 bases). The germline V gene has CDR1 DFQATT and CDR2 SNEGSKA (reference sequence). V lost 0 bases and J lost 1, with 12 bases in between. The CDR3 runs to 15 residues. CDR3 in amino acids: CSARDGQGRNTEAFF. In DNA form, the CDR3 reads TGCAGTGCTAGAGATGGGCAGGGGAGGAACACTGAAGCTTTCTTT.

The sample holds many counts of this clonotype. The chain has TRBV24-1 and TRBJ2-1, with TRBD2 identical over 13 bases. The CDR3 is 17 amino acids. V shed 3 bases, J shed 8 bases, and the junction held 9 bases outside the gene matches. CDR1 is KGHDR, CDR2 SFDVKD, per germline. The CDR3 sequence: CATSDQRTSGSVDEQFF. Here the CDR3 DNA reads TGTGCCACCAGTGATCAACGGACTAGCGGGAGTGTTGATGAGCAGTTCTTC.

This chain links TRBV7-6 with TRBJ2-1; 16 nucleotides line up with TRBD2. The CDR3 loop spans 18 amino acids. CDR1 SGHVS and CDR2 FNYEAQ come from the germline V gene. The V gene end was trimmed by 5 bases and the J gene end by 4 bases; junction bases not matched to a gene: 8. In DNA form, the CDR3 reads TGTGCCAGCAGCAGCGGGACTAGCGGGAGGGTGGGGTACAATGAGCAGTTCTTC. It codes for CASSSGTSGRVGYNEQFF.

The chain employs TRBV12-3 or TRBV12-4 and TRBJ2-1; 7 positions match TRBD2. The V and J ends lost 4 bases and 0 bases, in that order; junction bases with no gene match: 9. The CDR3 sequence is 17 residues long. CDR3 sequence reads: CASSSPSGRSSYNEQFF. Written as DNA, the CDR3 is TGTGCCAGCAGTTCTCCTAGCGGCAGGAGCTCCTACAATGAGCAGTTCTTC.

This chain links TRBV5-1 with TRBJ2-7; 9 bases fit TRBD2. The germline gives CDR1 SGHRS, CDR2 YFSETQ. This CDR3 contains 14 residues. V dropped 5 bases and J dropped 5; count of bases not matched to a gene: 8. This CDR3 is CASRLSGSRDEQYF. The DNA of the CDR3 is TGCGCCAGCAGACTTAGCGGGAGTCGGGACGAGCAGTACTTC.

V usage is TRBV6-1 and J usage is TRBJ2-1; no reliable D call. The germline V gene encodes CDR1 MNHNS and CDR2 SASEGT. V shed 8 bases and J shed 3 bases, with 8 bases lying between them. CDR3 length equals 12 residues. The CDR3 loop is CASGAFYNEQFF. The CDR3 bases are TGTGCCAGCGGCGCGTTCTACAATGAGCAGTTCTTC.

This clonotype was counted between two and nine times. The rearrangement joins TRBV29-1 to TRBJ1-2; 12 nucleotides agree with TRBD1. The CDR3 consists of 14 residues. The J segment lost 6 bases and the V segment lost 2 bases, leaving 4 bases of the junction unmatched. Germline V lookup: CDR1 SQVTM, CDR2 ANQGSEA. In DNA form, the CDR3 reads TGCAGCGTTGAAAGGGGACAGGGGGCTCATGGCTACACCTTC. Its translation: CSVERGQGAHGYTF. Based on the CDR3 plus reference TRBV29-1 and TRBJ1-2, the full variable domain is SAVISQKPSRDICQRGTSLTIQCQVDSQVTMMFWYRQQPGQSLTLIATANQGSEATYESGFVIDKFPISRPNLTFSTLTVSNMSPEDSSIYLCSVERGQGAHGYTFGSGTRLTVV.